This T cell receptor beta chain was recorded in a study of T cells after yellow fever vaccination. For the study at large: Each low-cell-number fraction was prepared by means of SMART-Seq v4 Ultra Low Input. Study-level findings and limits: At around 95% for CD4 and just over 85% for CD8, most primary-vaccination clones showed up again after the booster. Contamination of FACS-sorted repertoires by abundant clonotypes from the bulk population could occur.

5'RACE template switching produced TCR cDNA carrying a universal primer site and UMIs. Each CDR3 protein is one row after TCRdb ran MiXCR on the 5' RACE reads. Altogether some 260,000 distinct CDR3 sequences are present, around 4.9% being singletons, with the ten largest covering about 3.5%. About this clonotype: Its specificity is not known.

The sequencing here drew on CD4+ T cells sorted from PBMCs, taken on the day of the yellow fever booster vaccination. This TCR came from a man between 18 and 35 years old who received the YFV17D yellow fever vaccine.

The CDR3 spells CASSPRRGEKLFF. The CDR3, as DNA: TGTGCCAGCAGCCCTCGCAGGGGTGAAAAACTGTTTTTT. The J gene is TRBJ1-4, the V gene TRBV7-2; possibly TRBD1 for D (6 bases). Trimming took off 5 bases at V and 7 bases at J, with 11 bases between the two ends. Germline values: CDR1 SGHTA, CDR2 FQGNSA. The CDR3 loop spans 13 amino acids.